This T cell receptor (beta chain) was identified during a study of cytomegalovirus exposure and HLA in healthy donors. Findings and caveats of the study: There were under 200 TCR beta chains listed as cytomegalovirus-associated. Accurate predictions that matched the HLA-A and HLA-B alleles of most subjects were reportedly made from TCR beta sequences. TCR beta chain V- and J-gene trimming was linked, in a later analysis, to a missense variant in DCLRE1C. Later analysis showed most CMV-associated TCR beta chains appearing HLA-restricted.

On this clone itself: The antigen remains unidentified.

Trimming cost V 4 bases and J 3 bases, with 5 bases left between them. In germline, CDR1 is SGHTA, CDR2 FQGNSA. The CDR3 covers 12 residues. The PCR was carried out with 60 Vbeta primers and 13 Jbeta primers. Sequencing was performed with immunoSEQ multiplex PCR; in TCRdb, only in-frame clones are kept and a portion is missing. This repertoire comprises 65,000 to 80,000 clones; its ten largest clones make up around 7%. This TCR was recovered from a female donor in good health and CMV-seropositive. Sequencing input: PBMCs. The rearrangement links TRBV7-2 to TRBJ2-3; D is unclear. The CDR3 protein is CASSSFTDTQYF. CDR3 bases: TGTGCCAGCAGCTCCTTTACAGATACGCAGTATTTT. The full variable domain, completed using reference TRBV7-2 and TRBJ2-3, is GAGVSQSPSNKVTEKGKDVELRCDPISGHTALYWYRQSLGQGLEFLIYFQGNSAPDKSGLPSDRFSAERTGGSVSTLTIQRTQQEDSAVYLCASSSFTDTQYFGPGTRLTVL.